Listed below are T cell receptor beta chains from one sample, sequenced in a study of cytomegalovirus exposure and HLA in healthy donors. Clones were sequenced by immunoSEQ multiplex PCR, and TCRdb holds only the in-frame ones, with some missing. The sample holds 160,000 or so clones, over 70% seen once. Source material: PBMCs. Receptor source: a middle-aged man in good health and CMV-seronegative. CDR3s include the opening cysteine and the closing phenylalanine or tryptophan. Fields, in order: D gene, J gene, V gene, clone size, CDR3 DNA, CDR3 protein. The D gene is left open where the match is weak. Expanded clones are given a class, and other clones once, few, many or no size at all.

TRBD1,TRBJ1-1,TRBV6-6,-,TGTGCCAGCAGTTTGGGGACAGAGTTTTTTCCCACTGAAGCTTTCTTT,CASSLGTEFFPTEAFF
TRBD1,TRBJ1-4,TRBV5-1,-,TGCGCCAGCAGCATACAGGGGTTTAATGAAAAACTGTTTTTT,CASSIQGFNEKLFF
-,TRBJ1-1,TRBV9,-,TGTGCCAGCAGCGTCGAGTTGAACACTGAAGCTTTCTTT,CASSVELNTEAFF
-,TRBJ2-2,TRBV2,-,TGTGCCAGCAACAGGGTGAACACCGGGGAGCTGTTTTTT,CASNRVNTGELFF
TRBD1,TRBJ1-5,TRBV18,-,TGTGCCAGCTCATCGACAGGGGCCAGCAATCAGCCCCAGCATTTT,CASSSTGASNQPQHF
TRBD1,TRBJ2-3,TRBV10-3,-,TGTGCCATCAGTGGGACAGGGCGAACAGATACGCAGTATTTT,CAISGTGRTDTQYF
TRBD1,TRBJ1-5,TRBV9,-,TGTGCCAGCACCACAGGGGATAGCAATCAGCCCCAGCATTTT,CASTTGDSNQPQHF
-,TRBJ2-7,TRBV29-1,-,TGCAGCGTTGTTTTACAGGACTCCTACGAGCAGTACTTC,CSVVLQDSYEQYF
TRBD1,TRBJ1-2,TRBV5-6,-,TGTGCCAGCAGCAGTTACCGGGACAGAATCTATGGCTACACCTTC,CASSSYRDRIYGYTF
TRBD1,TRBJ2-1,TRBV12-5,-,TGTGCTAGTGGTCCCGGGACAGGGTGGAATGAGCAGTTCTTC,CASGPGTGWNEQFF
-,TRBJ2-7,TRBV5-1,-,TGCGCCAGCAGACCCGGGAGTATTGGGTCCCCCAAAGAGCAGTACTTC,CASRPGSIGSPKEQYF
-,TRBJ1-1,TRBV29-1,-,TGCAGCGTTGAGACCCGCCGGGTTATGAACACTGAAGCTTTCTTT,CSVETRRVMNTEAFF
TRBD2,TRBJ2-3,TRBV6-6,-,TGTGCCACGCGGGCGGCGGGAGTAACAGATACGCAGTATTTT,CATRAAGVTDTQYF
-,TRBJ1-5,TRBV27,few,TGTGCCAGCAGTCCGGACTCCCGAGGGTATCAGCCCCAGCATTTT,CASSPDSRGYQPQHF
TRBD2,TRBJ2-5,TRBV19,-,TGTGCCAGTAGTGGGATTACTAGCGGGAGAGAGACCCAGTACTTC,CASSGITSGRETQYF
TRBD2,TRBJ2-2,TRBV29-1,few,TGCAGCGCTGAGGGAGGGGGCGGGACTAGCGGGGCCGGGGAGCTGTTTTTT,CSAEGGGGTSGAGELFF
-,TRBJ1-5,TRBV29-1,few,TGCAGCGTTGTAATAGATAGCAATCAGCCCCAGCATTTT,CSVVIDSNQPQHF
TRBD1,TRBJ1-2,TRBV4-3,-,TGCGCCAGCAGCAAGGGACAGGAGAGCTATGGCTACACCTTC,CASSKGQESYGYTF
-,TRBJ2-4,TRBV23-1,-,TGCGCCAGCAGTCCAAAGGGGAAATCCAAAAACATTCAGTACTTC,CASSPKGKSKNIQYF
-,TRBJ1-5,TRBV10-3,-,TGTGCCATCAGGACGGGCCCCGAGGGGCCCCAGCATTTT,CAIRTGPEGPQHF
-,TRBJ2-6,TRBV10-3,-,-,CAISELGLLERANVLTF
TRBD2,TRBJ2-3,TRBV13,once,TGTGCCAGCAGCTTAAGTAGCGGGGGGGTCTCCACAGATACGCAGTATTTT,CASSLSSGGVSTDTQYF
-,TRBJ2-7,TRBV5-8,few,TGTGCCAGCAGCATTAGTATCCGGTACGAGCAGTACTTC,CASSISIRYEQYF
-,TRBJ2-1,TRBV7-9,-,TGTGCCACTCGCGGCGGGGCAAATGAGCAGTTCTTC,CATRGGANEQFF
TRBD2,TRBJ2-7,TRBV4-1,-,TGCGCCAGCAGCCCTAGCTCTAGCGGGGGGGTAGAGCAGTACTTC,CASSPSSSGGVEQYF
TRBD1,TRBJ1-2,TRBV5-8,-,TGTGCCAGCAGCCCTACCGGGACAGGGGATTATGGCTACACCTTC,CASSPTGTGDYGYTF
-,TRBJ2-2,TRBV19,-,TGTGCCAGTAGTATATTGGGAGACGTGGCCGGGGAGCTGTTTTTT,CASSILGDVAGELFF
-,TRBJ2-7,TRBV7-8,-,TGTGCCAGCAGCCCCGTTGCCTACGAGCAGTACTTC,CASSPVAYEQYF
-,TRBJ1-4,TRBV4-3,-,TGCGCCAGCAGCCTCGGGACAACCTCTGAAAAACTGTTTTTT,CASSLGTTSEKLFF
TRBD2,TRBJ2-1,TRBV27,-,TGTGCCACCCTTTATAGCGGGCTCTCCTACAATGAGCAGTTCTTC,CATLYSGLSYNEQFF
TRBD1,TRBJ2-1,TRBV7-7,-,TGTGCCAGCAGCTTTTCTGACAGGGCCGCCTACAATGAGCAGTTCTTC,CASSFSDRAAYNEQFF
-,TRBJ2-7,TRBV13,-,TGTGCCACCACCGGGCAGGCGGGCTACGAGCAGTACTTC,CATTGQAGYEQYF
-,TRBJ1-1,TRBV7-9,-,TGTGCCAGCAGCTTGGACGGGATCCGTGAACCTTTCTTT,CASSLDGIREPFF
TRBD2,TRBJ2-3,TRBV9,-,TGTGCCAGCAGCCAGGGACTAGCGGGTGGGTCGGATACGCAGTATTTT,CASSQGLAGGSDTQYF
TRBD1,TRBJ2-5,TRBV27,-,TGTGCCAGCGGGACAGGGGGCTCAGAGACCCAGTACTTC,CASGTGGSETQYF
TRBD2,TRBJ2-7,TRBV30,-,TGTGCCTGGATGGGTAGCGGGTTCTCCTACGAGCAGTACTTC,CAWMGSGFSYEQYF
TRBD1,TRBJ1-1,TRBV15,few,TGTGCCACCAGCAGGGGACAGGGGGCAAGTGAAGCTTTCTTT,CATSRGQGASEAFF
TRBD1,TRBJ2-5,TRBV19,-,TGTGCCAGTAGTATCCTCGGACAGGGGGCGTGGGAGACCCAGTACTTC,CASSILGQGAWETQYF
TRBD1,TRBJ2-7,TRBV5-6,-,TGTGCCAGCAGCCCACCCGGTGGGACAGGGGGTTCCTACGAGCAGTACTTC,CASSPPGGTGGSYEQYF
TRBD2,TRBJ2-3,TRBV2,-,TGTGCCAGCAGTGGGACTAGCGGGGGACCTAGCACAGATACGCAGTATTTT,CASSGTSGGPSTDTQYF
-,TRBJ2-7,TRBV7-9,-,TGTGCCACAATCGAACAGGGACACGAGCAGTACTTC,CATIEQGHEQYF
-,TRBJ2-1,TRBV5-1,-,TGCGCCAGCAGCCGGGACTTAAACAATGAGCAGTTCTTC,CASSRDLNNEQFF
TRBD2,TRBJ2-1,TRBV5-1,-,TGCGCCAGCAGCCCTGGGGCTAGCGGGGACCTCGATGAGCAGTTCTTC,CASSPGASGDLDEQFF
TRBD1,TRBJ2-7,TRBV11-3,few,TGTGCCAGCAGCGTCTCCGGGACAGGGCCGGGCGAGCAGTACTTC,CASSVSGTGPGEQYF
-,TRBJ1-1,TRBV25-1,-,TGTGCCAGCAATCGCGGACTCGAGGCTTTCTTT,CASNRGLEAFF
-,TRBJ1-2,TRBV6-5,once,TGTGCCAGCAGTAGGACAGCTCCCGGAGGCTACACCTTC,CASSRTAPGGYTF
-,TRBJ2-1,TRBV5-1,-,TGCGCCAGCAGCTTGGAAGGGGGGGGGCCTGAGCAGTTCTTC,CASSLEGGGPEQFF
-,TRBJ1-1,TRBV7-9,-,TGTGCCAGCAGCTTAACATTTATGAACACTGAAGCTTTCTTT,CASSLTFMNTEAFF
TRBD1,TRBJ1-4,TRBV7-9,few,TGTGCCAGCAGCTTAGGGGGACAGGGAGAAAATGAAAAACTGTTTTTT,CASSLGGQGENEKLFF
-,TRBJ2-2,TRBV10-3,-,TGTGCCATCAGTGAGACAGGGGAGCTGTTTTTT,CAISETGELFF